The present T cell receptor beta chain was sequenced within a study of human T cells and chemical hapten exposure (dated by TCRdb to the early 2020s). As for the study more broadly: For sensitization, 2% DPC in acetone was applied to a roughly 2 cm by roughly 2 cm area of upper inner arm skin. Libraries were pooled for sequencing, and per-sample TCR yields varied mainly because of small differences in library volumes within the pool. Blood was sampled from patients pre-sensitization (week 0) and at 2, 6 and about 24 weeks after DPC sensitization. For TCR sequencing, blood came from over 25 alopecia patients at anywhere from one to four time points (pre-sensitization, 2, 6 and 24 weeks). Patients additionally received weekly therapeutic DPC doses to the scalp throughout the approximately 25-week study period. In alopecia patients, the study followed how the peripheral blood TCR repertoire changed in vivo over primary and secondary sensitization to diphenylcyclopropenone (DPC), a hapten. Patch testing was performed on the upper back with Finn chambers containing 0.01% DPC, and the patch tests were scored after 6 days according to International Contact Dermatitis Research Group standards. Alopecia areata with under or over 50% scalp involvement, alopecia totalis and alopecia universalis were represented in the patient cohort, which was mostly female.

The meaning of the sample's time point label: patch test 2, 6 weeks after DPC sensitization. Explained via the paper, the treatment or condition label denotes: therapeutic diphenylcyclopropenone sensitization with weekly scalp DPC. At each patch-test visit, blood was drawn before the patch test was applied. Patients were eligible if aged 18 to 70, diagnosed with alopecia and judged suitable for DPC therapy, and pregnant patients were excluded. Total RNA was isolated from unfractionated whole blood collected in Tempus Blood RNA tubes. Library construction relied on RACE. The run used a NextSeq 500. During library preparation, unique molecular identifiers were attached to individual cDNA molecules so that TCRs could be counted in a quantitative, reproducible way. Both TCR alpha and TCR beta chains were sequenced from each blood RNA sample. Concerning the study's data processing: Samples had a median of approximately 93,000 TCRs, with a range from about 23,224 to 690,600. V, J and CDR3 annotation of the TCR reads was performed with the Decombinator software suite. To make PS versus PT1 abundance plots, every sample was subsampled to the same number of TCRs (28,000). Expanded TCRs were defined as absent before sensitization and observed at least eight times at the 2-week time point. TCRdb passed the public sequencing reads through fastp at Q25 and MiXCR, retaining productive beta sequences. Every CDR3 protein is listed once, alongside the most common genes and DNA of its rows. The V and J calls shown here were made by TCRdb, not taken from the authors' results. This sample lists some 54,000 distinct CDR3 sequences; around 9.5% were detected once. The ten top clones hold approximately 1.7% of the sample.

This clonotype was counted a few times. Its antigen remains unidentified. The record has no base qualities; no much larger clone is one base away. Summary of the overall study and its limitations: Because every patient had alopecia, a presumed autoimmune disease, the patients' immune response might differ from that of healthy individuals. Expanded TCRs formed significantly more large CDR3 similarity clusters than pre-sensitization or healthy control sets, consistent with antigen-driven responses. The number of PT1 expanded TCRs positively correlated with patch test score, significant at thresholds 8, 16 and 32 but not 4. DPC sensitization did not change the number of TCRs with a frequency above 1 in 1000, and there was no evidence of changes in global repertoire structure. After repeated subsampling, the strength of the expansion versus patch-test correlation and the threshold at which it became significant changed.

From cysteine to phenylalanine, the CDR3 is 15 amino acids long. Only the CDR3 DNA stays, 45 bases, in frame from base 1. Based on the germline V gene, the CDR1 and CDR2 sequences are MDHEN and SYDVKM. V and J lose 5 bases and 2 bases, and a span of 16 bases separates them. The material sequenced was whole blood, taken in connection with sensitization to the hapten diphenylcyclopropenone (DPC). Here the chain combines TRBV28 and TRBJ2-7; the D gene is perhaps TRBD1, from 5 matching bases. This receptor was identified in a woman aged 45-59 years with alopecia areata. Some clones in this sample may be carry-over from other donors' samples. The DNA sequence reads TGTGCCAGCAGTCGTAGGACACTTCGAACCTACGAGCAGTACTTC. It specifies CASSRRTLRTYEQYF.